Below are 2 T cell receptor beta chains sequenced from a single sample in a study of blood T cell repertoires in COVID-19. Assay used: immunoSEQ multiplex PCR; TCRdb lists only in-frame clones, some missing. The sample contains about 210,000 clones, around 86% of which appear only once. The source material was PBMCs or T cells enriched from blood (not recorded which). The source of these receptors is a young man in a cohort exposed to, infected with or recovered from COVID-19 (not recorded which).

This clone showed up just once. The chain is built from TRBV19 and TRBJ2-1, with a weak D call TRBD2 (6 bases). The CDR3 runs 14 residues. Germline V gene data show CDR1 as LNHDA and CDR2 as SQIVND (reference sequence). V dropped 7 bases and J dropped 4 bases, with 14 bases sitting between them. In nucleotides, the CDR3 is TGTGCCAGTACGATGGGGGGAGGATACAATGAGCAGTTCTTC. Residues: CASTMGGGYNEQFF.

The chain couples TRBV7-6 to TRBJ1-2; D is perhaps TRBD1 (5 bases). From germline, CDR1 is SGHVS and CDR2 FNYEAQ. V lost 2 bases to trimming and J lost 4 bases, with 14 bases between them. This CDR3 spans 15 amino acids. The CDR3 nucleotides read TGTGCCAGCAGCTTAACCGAGACAGCTTTCTATGGCTACACCTTC. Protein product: CASSLTETAFYGYTF.